A single sample gave rise to the 21 T cell receptor beta chains below, sequenced in a study of tumor and adjacent non-tumor tissue in lung cancer. The template was RNA from unsorted bulk tissue. Distant lung tissue was collected more than 3 cm away from the tumor edge. Three rounds of nested PCR, following a modified ARM-PCR protocol, produced the TCRbeta library. Each CDR3 protein gets one entry after TCRdb re-called the multiplex PCR reads with MiXCR. Of 90,000 to 100,000 distinct CDR3 sequences detected, about 80% appear once; the ten largest clones hold more than 25%. The sample was distant non-tumor lung tissue. These receptors originate from a man aged 60 to 75 with small cell lung cancer.

As concerns this clonotype: This sequence may be a read error, since a much larger clone differs from it by one base. The chain has TRBV5-1 and TRBJ2-6; D is tentatively TRBD1 or TRBD2 (5 bases each). The CDR3 runs to 18 residues. Looked up from germline, CDR1 is SGHRS and CDR2 is YFSETQ. Written as DNA, the CDR3 is TGCGCCAGCAGCTTGGCCGGGACGCCTAGCTCTGGGACCAACGTCCTGACTTTC. It is translated as CASSLAGTPSSGTNVLTF.

Comments on this clonotype: Its ends do not fully match the called genes, so a read error is possible. The V call is TRBV30, the J call TRBJ2-5, with D possibly TRBD1 on 5 matching bases. Germline V gives CDR1 GTSNPN, CDR2 SVGIG (reference sequence). This CDR3 has 14 amino acids. The CDR3 here is CAWSAFGAQETQYF. The CDR3, as DNA: TGTGCTTGGAGTGCGTTTGGGGCGCAAGAGACCCAGTACTTC.

A word on this clonotype: One end of the junction fails to match germline, which may point to a read error. This chain links TRBV11-2 with TRBJ1-1, with D perhaps TRBD1 (5 bases). The CDR3 is 17 amino acids. Germline lookup yields CDR1 SGHAT and CDR2 FQNNGV. CDR3 nucleotide sequence: TGTGCCAGCAGCTTATCATGGGGCGTAGGTAGGAACACTGAAACTTTCTTT. Protein sequence: CASSLSWGVGRNTETFF.

The chain employs TRBV10-2 and TRBJ1-6; D remains ambiguous. Germline V gene lookup returns CDR1 WSHSY and CDR2 SAAADI. The CDR3 runs 14 residues. CDR3 sequence reads: CTNSESRTGPPLHF. The CDR3, as DNA: TGCACCAACAGTGAGTCGAGGACGGGTCCACCCCTCCACTTT.

Comment on this clonotype: The CDR3 does not close with the conserved phenylalanine or tryptophan, likely indicating a read error. No DNA is shown, since the ends of the CDR3 on it are uncertain; the CDR3 is the one TCRdb lists. The chain employs TRBV12-3 or TRBV12-4 and TRBJ2-5; TRBD2, the table's D call, lacks a check against the DNA. The CDR3 is 15 residues long, counting both termini. The CDR3 spells CASSRYSGGQETQYL.

A remark on this clonotype: A much larger clone sits a single nucleotide away, making a read error possible. The chain joins TRBV20-1 to TRBJ1-2; unclear D gene. This CDR3 spans 12 amino acids. V lost 4 bases and J 7 bases, leaving 13 bases between the germline ends. In germline, CDR1 is DFQATT, CDR2 SNEGSKA (reference sequence). The CDR3 coding sequence is TGCAGTGCTATCATGAGTTCTTGTGGCTACACCTTC. Amino acid sequence: CSAIMSSCGYTF.

With respect to this clonotype: This may stem from a read error, because a much larger clone lies one nucleotide away. The chain joins TRBV7-9 to TRBJ1-2; no reliable D call. Germline V lookup: CDR1 SEHNR, CDR2 FQNEAQ (reference sequence). The CDR3 sequence is 14 residues long. With 5 bases removed from V and 4 bases from J, the gap between germline ends came to 14 bases. The DNA for the CDR3 is TGTGCCAGCAGCACCCCAGACGGGCTCTATGGCTACACCTTC. Translating it yields CASSTPDGLYGYTF.

Notes on this clonotype: Its ends do not fully match the called genes, so a read error is possible. The chain has TRBV4-1 and TRBJ2-7; D is perhaps TRBD1 (6 bases). Germline assignment: CDR1 MGHRA and CDR2 YSYEKL. This CDR3 is 17 amino acids long. CDR3 sequence reads: CASRQAMRGTDSYERYF. The CDR3 nucleotides read TGCGCCAGCCGCCAAGCCATGAGGGGGACGGACTCCTACGAGCGGTACTTC.

A note on this clonotype: A much bigger clone sits one base away, suggesting this may be a read error. The rearrangement uses TRBV7-9 and TRBJ2-6, with 14 bases lining up with TRBD2. The trim removed 6 bases at V and 1 base at J, leaving 2 bases unmatched. The CDR3 totals 17 residues. Germline assignment: CDR1 SEHNR and CDR2 FQNEAQ (reference sequence). This CDR3 is CASRWTSGRSGANVLTF. DNA for the CDR3: TGTGCCAGCAGATGGACTAGCGGGAGGTCTGGGGCCAACGTCCTGACTTTC. The full variable domain, rest sourced from reference TRBV7-9 and TRBJ2-6, is DTGVSQNPRHKITKRGQNVTFRCDPISEHNRLYWYRQTLGQGPEFLTYFQNEAQLEKSRLLSDRFSAERPKGSFSTLEIQRTEQGDSAMYLCASRWTSGRSGANVLTFGAGSRLTVL.

As for this clonotype: This clone may be a read error of a much larger clone one base away. The chain couples TRBV14 to TRBJ2-3; 7 bases align to TRBD2. The germline V gene has CDR1 SGHDN and CDR2 FVKESK. The CDR3 is 16 residues long. The V segment lost 4 bases and the J segment 3 bases; nucleotides outside the gene matches: 10. CDR3 sequence: CASSPLTSRRTDTQYF. CDR3 sequence (DNA): TGTGCCAGCAGCCCCCTGACTAGCCGGAGAACAGATACGCAGTATTTT.

As for this clonotype: The junction differs from germline at one of its ends, possibly a read error. The chain is built from TRBV5-1 and TRBJ2-1, with no clear D. The germline V gene encodes CDR1 SGHRS and CDR2 YFSETQ. CDR3 size: 16 residues. CDR3 loop: CASSLKQPSFYNEQFF. As DNA, the CDR3 is TGTGCCAGCAGCTTGAAGCAGCCGAGCTTCTACAATGAGCAGTTCTTC.

On this clonotype: A junction end diverges from the germline sequence, so it may reflect a read error. The chain couples TRBV4-1 to TRBJ1-1, with 7 bases lining up with TRBD1. The CDR3 is made up of 14 amino acids. Germline CDR1 reads MGHRA; CDR2 reads YSYEKL. As DNA, the CDR3 is TGCGCCAGCAGCCTGGACAGGACGGCCATTGAAGCTCTCTTT. Protein sequence: CASSLDRTAIEALF.

The rearrangement links TRBV11-3 to TRBJ1-4; 8 nucleotides line up with TRBD1. Germline CDR1 and CDR2: SGHNT and YENEEA. The CDR3 is made up of 15 amino acids. The CDR3 is CARVSKGQGGEKLFF. In DNA, the CDR3 is TGTGCGAGAGTTTCTAAAGGACAGGGAGGTGAAAAACTGTTTTTT. Full variable domain (outside the CDR3, taken from reference TRBV11-3 and TRBJ1-4): EAGVVQSPRYKIIEKKQPVAFWCNPISGHNTLYWYLQNLGQGPELLIRYENEEAVDDSQLPKDRFSAERLKGVDSTLKIQPAELGDSAVYLCARVSKGQGGEKLFFGSGTQLSVL.

Note on this clonotype: Germline and junction disagree at one end, which may indicate a read error. V and J are TRBV11-2 and TRBJ2-3, with a weak D call TRBD1 (5 bases). The germline V gene has CDR1 SGHAT and CDR2 FQNNGV. This CDR3 comprises 14 residues. CDR3 in amino acids: CASNLVQGVDTQYF. The CDR3, as DNA: TGTGCCAGCAACTTAGTTCAAGGGGTAGATACGCAGTATTTT.

The table lists this clonotype with many counts. At one of its ends the junction is not consistent with the germline gene, which may arise from a read error. The chain is built from TRBV11-2 and TRBJ1-6; 7 nucleotides line up with TRBD1. From germline, CDR1 is SGHAT and CDR2 FQNNGV. This CDR3 has 15 amino acids. The CDR3 region has the DNA TGTGCCAGCGGCTTGACTCCGGGACAGAATTCACCCCTCCACTTT. Its protein product is CASGLTPGQNSPLHF.

Points on this clonotype: Relative to the germline gene, one junction end is altered; a read error may explain this. This chain joins TRBV6-5 and TRBJ2-1; TRBD2 matches 12 bases. Germline V CDR1 and CDR2: MNHEY, SVGAGI. The CDR3 totals 17 residues. CDR3 loop: CASSYSIRGLAGNEQFF. The CDR3 nucleotides are TGTGCCAGTAGTTACTCGATCAGGGGACTAGCGGGCAATGAGCAGTTCTTC.

In the case of this clonotype: A read error is likely, as this CDR3 ends without the conserved phenylalanine or tryptophan. The gene calls are TRBV4-2 and TRBJ2-2; possibly TRBD2 for D (5 bases). The CDR3 covers 16 residues. The V gene's germline CDR1 is LGHNA and CDR2 YNFKEQ. CDR3 region: CVSSQDLRVNTRELFS. The CDR3 DNA is TGTGTCAGCAGCCAAGATCTGAGGGTCAACACCCGGGAGCTGTTTTCT.

Turning to this clonotype: Being one base from a much bigger clone, this may be a read error. The chain uses TRBV5-1 and TRBJ1-5; possible D gene TRBD1, 5 bases. Germline-derived CDR1 and CDR2 are SGHRS and YFSETQ. The CDR3 has 14 amino acids. The CDR3 sequence: CASILAGVGQPQHF. For the CDR3, the DNA is TGCGCCAGCATCTTGGCGGGGGTAGGTCAGCCCCAGCATTTT.

Comment on this clonotype: This is likely a read error, given that the CDR3 carries no conserved phenylalanine or tryptophan at its end. The V call is TRBV29-1, the J call TRBJ2-1; no clear D. Germline CDR1 is SQVTM and CDR2 is ANQGSEA. There are 12 residues in the CDR3. CDR3 DNA: TGCAGCGTGGCTAACGGGTTCAATGAACAGTTCCTC. It specifies CSVANGFNEQFL.

Of note for this clonotype: At one boundary the junction diverges from the germline segment, which might be a read error. The V gene is TRBV29-1, the J gene TRBJ2-2; possible D gene TRBD2, 5 bases. CDR1 is SQVTM and CDR2 is ANQGSEA in the germline V gene. CDR3 length: 13 amino acids. The CDR3 is CSVVSANTGKLFF. CDR3 in DNA: TGCAGCGTTGTGTCAGCGAACACCGGGAAGCTGTTTTTT.

A word on this clonotype: This may arise from a read error, as a much more abundant clone is one base away. The CDR3 nucleotides are TGCGCCAGCAACTTTGGACAGAGCGAAGATACGCAGTATTTT. It codes for CASNFGQSEDTQYF. The chain is built from TRBV5-1 and TRBJ2-3, with D perhaps TRBD1 (6 bases). Germline V CDR1 and CDR2: SGHRS, YFSETQ. The V end lost 6 bases, the J end lost 5 bases, and 16 bases lay between the germline ends. The CDR3 totals 14 residues.